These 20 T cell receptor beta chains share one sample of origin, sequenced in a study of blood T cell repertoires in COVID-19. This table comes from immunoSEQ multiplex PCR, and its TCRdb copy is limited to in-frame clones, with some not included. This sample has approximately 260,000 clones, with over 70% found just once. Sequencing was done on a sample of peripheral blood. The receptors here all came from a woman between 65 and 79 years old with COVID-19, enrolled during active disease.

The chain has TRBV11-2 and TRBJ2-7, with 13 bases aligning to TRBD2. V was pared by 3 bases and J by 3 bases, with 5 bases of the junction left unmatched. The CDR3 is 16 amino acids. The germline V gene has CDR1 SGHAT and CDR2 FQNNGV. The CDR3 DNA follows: TGTGCCAGCAGCTTCGAACGGACTAGCGGGAGCTACGAGCAGTACTTC. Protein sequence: CASSFERTSGSYEQYF.

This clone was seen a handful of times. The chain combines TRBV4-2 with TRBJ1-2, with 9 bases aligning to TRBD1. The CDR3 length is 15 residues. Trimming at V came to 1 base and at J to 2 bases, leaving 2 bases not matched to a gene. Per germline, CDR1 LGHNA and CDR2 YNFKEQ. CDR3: CASSQGDRDNYGYTF. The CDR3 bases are TGTGCCAGCAGCCAAGGGGACAGGGACAACTATGGCTACACCTTC.

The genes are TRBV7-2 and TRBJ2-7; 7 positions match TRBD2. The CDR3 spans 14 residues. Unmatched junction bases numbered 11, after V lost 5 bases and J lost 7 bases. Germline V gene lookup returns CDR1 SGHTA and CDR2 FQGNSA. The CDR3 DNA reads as TGTGCCAGCAGCCCCGGGACTATCCCCATGGAGCAGTACTTC. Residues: CASSPGTIPMEQYF.

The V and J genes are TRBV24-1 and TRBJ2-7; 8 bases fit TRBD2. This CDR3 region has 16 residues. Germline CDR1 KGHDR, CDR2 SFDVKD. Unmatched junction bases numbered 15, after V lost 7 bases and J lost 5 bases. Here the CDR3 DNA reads TGTGCCACCAGGTTAACAAGCGGGAGCCATTCCCACGAGCAGTACTTC. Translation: CATRLTSGSHSHEQYF.

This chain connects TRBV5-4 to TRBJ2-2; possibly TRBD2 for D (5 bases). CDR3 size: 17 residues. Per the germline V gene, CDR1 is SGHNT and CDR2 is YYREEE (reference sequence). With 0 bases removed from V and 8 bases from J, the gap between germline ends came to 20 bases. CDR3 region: CASSLDPDSGKLGELFF. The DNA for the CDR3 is TGTGCCAGCAGCTTGGATCCGGACTCCGGGAAGTTGGGGGAGCTGTTTTTT.

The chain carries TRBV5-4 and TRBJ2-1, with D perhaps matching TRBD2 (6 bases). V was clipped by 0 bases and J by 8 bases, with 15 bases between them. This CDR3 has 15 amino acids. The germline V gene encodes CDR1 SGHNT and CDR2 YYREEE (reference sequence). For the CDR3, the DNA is TGTGCCAGCAGCTTGGGCCTAGCGACCTGGGATGAGCAGTTCTTC. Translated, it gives CASSLGLATWDEQFF.

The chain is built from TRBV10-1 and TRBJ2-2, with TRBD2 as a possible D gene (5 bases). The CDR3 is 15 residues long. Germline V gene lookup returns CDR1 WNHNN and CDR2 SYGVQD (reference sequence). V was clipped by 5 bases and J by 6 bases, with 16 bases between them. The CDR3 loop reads CASSCTGNGPGELFF. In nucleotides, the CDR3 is TGCGCCAGCAGTTGTACGGGGAACGGTCCCGGGGAGCTGTTTTTT.

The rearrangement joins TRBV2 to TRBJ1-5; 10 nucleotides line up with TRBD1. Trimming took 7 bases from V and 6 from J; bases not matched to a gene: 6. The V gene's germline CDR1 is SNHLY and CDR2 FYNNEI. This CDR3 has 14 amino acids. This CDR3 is CASTDRGLFQPQHF. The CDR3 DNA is TGTGCCAGCACCGACAGGGGGCTTTTTCAGCCCCAGCATTTT.

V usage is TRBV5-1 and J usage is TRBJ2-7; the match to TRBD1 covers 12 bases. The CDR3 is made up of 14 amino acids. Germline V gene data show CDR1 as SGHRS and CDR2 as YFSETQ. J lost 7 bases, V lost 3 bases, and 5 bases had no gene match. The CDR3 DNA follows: TGCGCCAGCAGCTACGGGACAGGGGGCGGTGAGCAGTACTTC. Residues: CASSYGTGGGEQYF.

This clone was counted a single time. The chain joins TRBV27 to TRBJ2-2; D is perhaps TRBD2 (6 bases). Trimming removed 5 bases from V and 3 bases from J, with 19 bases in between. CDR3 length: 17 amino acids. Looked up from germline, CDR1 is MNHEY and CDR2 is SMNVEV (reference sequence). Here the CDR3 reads CASSQRTGTAYTGELFF. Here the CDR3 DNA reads TGTGCCAGCAGTCAAAGGACCGGGACTGCTTACACCGGGGAGCTGTTTTTT.

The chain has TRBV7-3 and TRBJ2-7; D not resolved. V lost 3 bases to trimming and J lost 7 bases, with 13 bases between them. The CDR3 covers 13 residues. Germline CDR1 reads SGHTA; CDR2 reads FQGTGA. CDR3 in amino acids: CASSFAKAGEQYF. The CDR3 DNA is TGTGCCAGCAGCTTCGCAAAAGCCGGGGAGCAGTACTTC.

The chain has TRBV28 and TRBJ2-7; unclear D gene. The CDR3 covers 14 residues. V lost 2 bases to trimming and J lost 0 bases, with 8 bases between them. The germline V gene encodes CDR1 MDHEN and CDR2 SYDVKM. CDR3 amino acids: CASSLAERSYEQYF. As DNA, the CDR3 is TGTGCCAGCAGTTTAGCGGAACGCTCCTACGAGCAGTACTTC. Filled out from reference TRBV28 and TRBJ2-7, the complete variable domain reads DVKVTQSSRYLVKRTGEKVFLECVQDMDHENMFWYRQDPGLGLRLIYFSYDVKMKEKGDIPEGYSVSREKKERFSLILESASTNQTSMYLCASSLAERSYEQYFGPGTRLTVT.

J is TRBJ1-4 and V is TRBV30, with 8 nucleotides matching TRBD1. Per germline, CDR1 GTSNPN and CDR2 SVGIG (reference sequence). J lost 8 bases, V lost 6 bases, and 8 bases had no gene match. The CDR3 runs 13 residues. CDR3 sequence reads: CACTPGGREKLFF. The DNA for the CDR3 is TGTGCCTGCACCCCAGGGGGCAGGGAAAAACTGTTTTTT.

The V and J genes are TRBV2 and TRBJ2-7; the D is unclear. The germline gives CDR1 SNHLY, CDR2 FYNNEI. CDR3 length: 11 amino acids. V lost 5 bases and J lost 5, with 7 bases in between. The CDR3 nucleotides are TGTGCCAGCAGTCACTTCGACGAGCAGTACTTC. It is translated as CASSHFDEQYF.

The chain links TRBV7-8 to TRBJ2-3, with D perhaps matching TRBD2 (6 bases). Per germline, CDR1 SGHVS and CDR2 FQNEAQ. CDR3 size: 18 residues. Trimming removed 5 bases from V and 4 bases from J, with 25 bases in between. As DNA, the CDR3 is TGTGCCAGCAGCCACCCCCCAAGCGGCTTTAAGCGGGCAGATACGCAGTATTTT. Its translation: CASSHPPSGFKRADTQYF.

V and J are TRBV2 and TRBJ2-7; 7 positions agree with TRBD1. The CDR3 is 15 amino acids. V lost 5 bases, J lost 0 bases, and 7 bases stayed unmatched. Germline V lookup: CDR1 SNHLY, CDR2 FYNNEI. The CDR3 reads CASSRGQASSYEQYF. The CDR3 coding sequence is TGTGCCAGCAGTCGAGGACAGGCGAGCTCCTACGAGCAGTACTTC.

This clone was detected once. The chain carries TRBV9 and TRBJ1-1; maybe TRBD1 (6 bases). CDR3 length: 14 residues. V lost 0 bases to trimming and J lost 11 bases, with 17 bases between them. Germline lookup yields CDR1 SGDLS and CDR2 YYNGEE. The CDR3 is CASSVGTGTMAAFF. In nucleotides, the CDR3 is TGTGCCAGCAGCGTAGGAACCGGGACAATGGCGGCTTTCTTT.

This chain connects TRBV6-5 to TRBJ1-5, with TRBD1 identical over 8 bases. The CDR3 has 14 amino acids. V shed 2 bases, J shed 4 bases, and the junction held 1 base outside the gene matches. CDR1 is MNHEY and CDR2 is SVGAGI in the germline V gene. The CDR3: CASSYRQGNQPQHF. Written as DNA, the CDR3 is TGTGCCAGCAGTTACCGACAGGGGAATCAGCCCCAGCATTTT.

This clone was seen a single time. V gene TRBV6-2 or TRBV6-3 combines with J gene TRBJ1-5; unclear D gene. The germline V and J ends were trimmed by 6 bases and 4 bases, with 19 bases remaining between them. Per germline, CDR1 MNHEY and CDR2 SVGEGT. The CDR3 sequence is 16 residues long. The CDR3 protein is CASSPERLSRNQPQHF. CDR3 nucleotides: TGTGCCAGCAGCCCTGAACGACTCAGCCGGAATCAGCCCCAGCATTTT.

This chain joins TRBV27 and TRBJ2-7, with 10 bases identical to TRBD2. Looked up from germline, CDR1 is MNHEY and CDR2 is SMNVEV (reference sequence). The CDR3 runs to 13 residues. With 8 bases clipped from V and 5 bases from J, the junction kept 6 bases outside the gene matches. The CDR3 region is CASRLAGAHEQYF. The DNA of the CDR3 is TGTGCCAGCCGGCTAGCGGGAGCCCACGAGCAGTACTTC.